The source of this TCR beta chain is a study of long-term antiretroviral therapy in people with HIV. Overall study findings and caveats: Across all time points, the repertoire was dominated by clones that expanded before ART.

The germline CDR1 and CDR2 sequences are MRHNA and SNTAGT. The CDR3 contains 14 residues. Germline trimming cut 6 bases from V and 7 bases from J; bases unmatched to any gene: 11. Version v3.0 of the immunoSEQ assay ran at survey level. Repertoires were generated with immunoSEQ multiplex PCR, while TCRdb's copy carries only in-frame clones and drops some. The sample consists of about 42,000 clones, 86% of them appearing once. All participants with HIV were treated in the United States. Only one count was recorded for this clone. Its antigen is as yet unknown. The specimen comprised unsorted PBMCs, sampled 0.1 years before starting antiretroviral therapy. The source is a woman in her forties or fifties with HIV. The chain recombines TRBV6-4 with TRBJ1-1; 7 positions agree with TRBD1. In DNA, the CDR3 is TGTGCCAGCAGGGCAATGACAGGGATGGGTGAAGCTTTCTTT. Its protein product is CASRAMTGMGEAFF.